These 26 T cell receptor beta chains were all obtained from the same sample, sequenced in a study of blood T cell repertoires in COVID-19. Some clones are missing from TCRdb's copy, which holds only in-frame ones; the method was immunoSEQ multiplex PCR. The data hold about 45,000 clones, with just under 70% observed a single time. Material: peripheral blood. The receptors here all came from a man older than 75 with acute or convalescent COVID-19.

V is TRBV11-2 and J is TRBJ1-6; tentative D call: TRBD1 (5 bases). The germline gives CDR1 SGHAT, CDR2 FQNNGV. The CDR3 loop spans 13 amino acids. The germline V and J ends were trimmed by 5 bases and 6 bases, with 8 bases remaining between them. CDR3 bases: TGTGCCAGCAGCCAAGGGGTTAATTCACCCCTCCACTTT. Protein product: CASSQGVNSPLHF.

This chain links TRBV21-1 with TRBJ1-1; the D call in the table, TRBD1, was not verified against the DNA. TRBV21-1 is deemed a pseudogene. CDR3 length: 17 residues. CDR3 sequence: CASSNPGQLASNTEAFF. For the CDR3, the DNA is TGTGCCAGCAGCAACCCGGGACAGCTTGCATCGAACACTGAAGCTTTCTTT.

The chain combines TRBV27 with TRBJ1-3; tentative D call: TRBD1 (6 bases). Germline-derived CDR1 and CDR2 are MNHEY and SMNVEV (reference sequence). Trimming removed 5 bases at V and 1 base at J, with 21 bases between. This CDR3 contains 18 residues. CDR3 DNA: TGTGCCAGCAGTCTCCCACGAGGGTCCACAGGGTCTGGAAACACCATATATTTT. Translated, it gives CASSLPRGSTGSGNTIYF.

The chain carries TRBV27 and TRBJ1-4; 9 bases line up with TRBD1. Per germline, CDR1 MNHEY and CDR2 SMNVEV (reference sequence). The CDR3 length is 16 residues. V lost 5 bases, J lost 2 bases, and 6 bases stayed unmatched. CDR3 loop: CASSKQGARTNEKLFF. CDR3 bases: TGTGCCAGCAGTAAACAGGGGGCGAGGACTAATGAAAAACTGTTTTTT.

The chain joins TRBV6-2 or TRBV6-3 to TRBJ1-3; TRBD1 matches 9 bases. From germline, CDR1 is MNHEY and CDR2 SVGEGT. This CDR3 has 15 amino acids. J was trimmed by 3 bases and V by 5 bases; bases with no gene match: 5. This CDR3 is CASSQQGAGGNTIYF. In DNA form, the CDR3 reads TGTGCCAGCAGTCAACAGGGGGCCGGTGGAAACACCATATATTTT.

The V and J genes are TRBV9 and TRBJ2-4, with a possible D match to TRBD1 (6 bases). There are 14 residues in the CDR3. The V end was cut by 0 bases, the J end by 8 bases, with 12 bases between. Germline values: CDR1 SGDLS, CDR2 YYNGEE. The CDR3 region is CASSVEVGGDIQYF. The CDR3, as DNA: TGTGCCAGCAGCGTAGAGGTAGGGGGAGACATTCAGTACTTC.

This clone was recorded a few times. The chain combines TRBV7-2 with TRBJ1-2; no firm D call. In germline, CDR1 is SGHTA, CDR2 FQGNSA. The CDR3 has 12 amino acids. V was clipped by 6 bases and J by 3 bases, with 8 bases between them. The CDR3 reads CASSLQYYGYTF. Written as DNA, the CDR3 is TGTGCCAGCAGTCTACAGTACTATGGCTACACCTTC.

The chain links TRBV5-5 to TRBJ1-6; D gene unclear. The CDR3 extends over 15 amino acids. Germline V CDR1 and CDR2: SGHKS, YYEKEE (reference sequence). V was cut by 4 bases and J by 7 bases, with 15 bases left in between. CDR3 residues: CASSPRTESNSPLHF. CDR3 DNA sequence: TGTGCCAGCAGCCCAAGAACAGAGAGCAATTCACCCCTCCACTTT.

The chain carries TRBV7-2 and TRBJ1-6; D is unclear. The CDR3 contains 15 residues. The V gene's germline CDR1 is SGHTA and CDR2 FQGNSA. The V end was cut by 1 base, the J end by 9 bases, with 13 bases between. The CDR3 loop is CASSLVREGGSPLHF. The CDR3 DNA reads TGTGCCAGCAGCTTAGTTAGGGAGGGAGGTTCACCCCTCCACTTT. The full variable domain, rest sourced from reference TRBV7-2 and TRBJ1-6, is GAGVSQSPSNKVTEKGKDVELRCDPISGHTALYWYRQSLGQGLEFLIYFQGNSAPDKSGLPSDRFSAERTGGSVSTLTIQRTQQEDSAVYLCASSLVREGGSPLHFGNGTRLTVT.

Here the CDR3 reads CASSQGTSGYNEQFF. The CDR3 DNA reads as TGCGCCAGCAGCCAAGGGACTAGCGGTTACAATGAGCAGTTCTTC. The gene calls are TRBV4-3 and TRBJ2-1; TRBD2 agrees at 10 bases. The germline V gene encodes CDR1 LGHNA and CDR2 YSLEER. V shed 1 base, J shed 4 bases, and the junction held 1 base outside the gene matches. The CDR3 consists of 15 residues.

The V gene is TRBV2, the J gene TRBJ1-3; 8 bases map to TRBD1. V gave up 5 bases and J gave up 4 bases; unmatched junction bases: 4. The CDR3 contains 14 residues. The germline gives CDR1 SNHLY, CDR2 FYNNEI. In nucleotides, the CDR3 is TGTGCCAGCAGTTCCAGGGGGCCCGGAAACACCATATATTTT. Protein sequence: CASSSRGPGNTIYF.

V gene TRBV19 combines with J gene TRBJ1-3, with TRBD1 identical over 10 bases. J was trimmed by 2 bases and V by 6 bases; bases with no gene match: 4. Germline V lookup: CDR1 LNHDA, CDR2 SQIVND (reference sequence). The CDR3 spans 15 residues. The CDR3 protein is CASSRDRGAGNTIYF. The CDR3 DNA is TGTGCCAGTAGCCGGGACAGGGGCGCTGGAAACACCATATATTTT.

V usage is TRBV19 and J usage is TRBJ2-3; 11 nucleotides line up with TRBD2. The V segment lost 3 bases and the J segment 6 bases; nucleotides outside the gene matches: 5. Germline assignment: CDR1 LNHDA and CDR2 SQIVND (reference sequence). This CDR3 has 15 residues. CDR3 sequence: CASSITSGSVDTQYF. The CDR3 DNA reads TGTGCCAGTAGTATTACTAGCGGGAGCGTTGATACGCAGTATTTT.

The V call is TRBV5-1, the J call TRBJ1-4; a weak D match, TRBD1 (5 bases). V lost 1 base and J 7 bases, leaving 14 bases between the germline ends. Germline V gives CDR1 SGHRS, CDR2 YFSETQ. CDR3 length: 15 amino acids. The CDR3 region is CASSLLGGTGEKLFF. The CDR3 nucleotides are TGCGCCAGCAGCTTGCTGGGGGGGACGGGTGAAAAACTGTTTTTT.

The chain has TRBV10-3 and TRBJ2-5; TRBD2 matches at 13 bases. Trimming took 11 bases from V and 3 from J; bases not matched to a gene: 12. The germline gives CDR1 ENHRY, CDR2 SYGVKD. CDR3 length equals 16 residues. CDR3 coding DNA: TGTGCCTCCAACCCAGGGACTAGCGGGGTCAAAGAGACCCAGTACTTC. This sequence encodes CASNPGTSGVKETQYF.

The chain joins TRBV5-1 to TRBJ2-3; 8 bases line up with TRBD2. CDR1 SGHRS and CDR2 YFSETQ come from the germline V gene. This CDR3 contains 16 residues. The V gene end was trimmed by 0 bases and the J gene end by 0 bases; junction bases not matched to a gene: 3. The CDR3 bases are TGCGCCAGCAGCTTGGATACGGGGGGGAGCACAGATACGCAGTATTTT. Encoded protein: CASSLDTGGSTDTQYF.

The chain couples TRBV6-5 to TRBJ1-6, with D unclear. Germline CDR1 reads MNHEY; CDR2 reads SVGAGI. The length of the CDR3 is 15 residues. V was pared by 5 bases and J by 10 bases, with 18 bases between. The CDR3 here is CASSPDGDPGSPLHF. CDR3 coding DNA: TGTGCCAGCAGTCCCGACGGGGATCCTGGGTCACCCCTCCACTTT.

The chain recombines TRBV6-6 with TRBJ2-7; 12 nucleotides line up with TRBD2. The germline V gene encodes CDR1 MNHNY and CDR2 SVGAGI (reference sequence). Trimming took 2 bases from V and 5 from J; bases not matched to a gene: 7. The CDR3 consists of 16 residues. CDR3 coding DNA: TGTGCCAGCAGTTACCCCAGACTAGCGGGGGTAAACGAGCAGTACTTC. Translation: CASSYPRLAGVNEQYF.

This clone was seen a handful of times. This rearrangement joins TRBV27 to TRBJ1-2, with D possibly TRBD1 on 6 matching bases. The CDR3 sequence is 15 residues long. Trimming removed 8 bases from V and 5 bases from J, with 21 bases in between. Germline assignment: CDR1 MNHEY and CDR2 SMNVEV (reference sequence). The CDR3 nucleotides are TGTGCCAGCGCACGGGGACAAATGGACATTTATGGCTACACCTTC. This translates into CASARGQMDIYGYTF.

This chain connects TRBV20-1 to TRBJ2-1; D unresolved. Trimming left V 4 bases short and J 8 bases short, with 9 bases between. The germline V gene encodes CDR1 DFQATT and CDR2 SNEGSKA (reference sequence). This CDR3 is 11 amino acids long. This CDR3 reads CSAKRSDEQFF. The CDR3 nucleotides read TGCAGTGCTAAGAGATCCGATGAGCAGTTCTTC.

The gene calls are TRBV4-3 and TRBJ2-7, with TRBD1 identical over 8 bases. V shed 1 base, J shed 2 bases, and the junction held 7 bases outside the gene matches. Germline loops: CDR1 LGHNA, CDR2 YSLEER. The CDR3 covers 16 residues. The CDR3 nucleotides are TGCGCCAGCAGCCAAGGGGTGAGGACAGGGACCTACGAGCAGTACTTC. This sequence encodes CASSQGVRTGTYEQYF.

The rearrangement links TRBV6-5 to TRBJ1-1, with TRBD1 matching over 7 bases. Trimming took 10 bases from V and 8 from J; bases not matched to a gene: 13. Germline V gene data show CDR1 as MNHEY and CDR2 as SVGAGI. This CDR3 comprises 13 residues. CDR3 amino acids: CATHRGQSIEAFF. CDR3 in DNA: TGTGCCACCCACAGGGGACAGAGCATAGAAGCTTTCTTT.

This rearrangement joins TRBV19 to TRBJ1-5; D is undetermined. The V and J ends lost 0 bases and 14 bases respectively, with 8 bases between them. Germline-derived CDR1 and CDR2 are LNHDA and SQIVND (reference sequence). CDR3 length: 11 residues. DNA of the CDR3: TGTGCCAGTAGTATAGATCGAGCGAAGCATTTT. Its protein is CASSIDRAKHF.

The chain is built from TRBV27 and TRBJ2-7; 10 bases match TRBD2. V lost 6 bases, J lost 2 bases, and 4 bases stayed unmatched. This CDR3 is 14 amino acids long. Per the germline V gene, CDR1 is MNHEY and CDR2 is SMNVEV (reference sequence). As DNA, the CDR3 is TGTGCCAGCAGGGGGACTAGCGTCGCCTACGAGCAGTACTTC. It specifies CASRGTSVAYEQYF.

The V and J genes are TRBV5-1 and TRBJ2-7; D unclear. With 4 bases removed from V and 0 bases from J, the gap between germline ends came to 8 bases. Germline CDR1 is SGHRS and CDR2 is YFSETQ. The CDR3 is 13 residues long. CDR3 protein: CASSPGSSYEQYF. Here the CDR3 DNA reads TGCGCCAGCAGCCCAGGAAGCTCCTACGAGCAGTACTTC.

The V gene is TRBV9, the J gene TRBJ1-2, with TRBD1 identical over 8 bases. Looked up from germline, CDR1 is SGDLS and CDR2 is YYNGEE. V shed 3 bases and J 6 bases; nucleotides not matched to a gene: 7. The CDR3 spans 14 residues. Here the CDR3 DNA reads TGTGCCAGCAGCGCGGGACAGGCCCAGGATGGCTACACCTTC. Translating gives CASSAGQAQDGYTF. Full variable domain (rest looked up from reference TRBV9 and TRBJ1-2): DSGVTQTPKHLITATGQRVTLRCSPRSGDLSVYWYQQSLDQGLQFLIQYYNGEERAKGNILERFSAQQFPDLHSELNLSSLELGDSALYFCASSAGQAQDGYTFGSGTRLTVV.